These 21 T cell receptor beta chains originate from one sample sequenced in a study of control samples from healthy donors and cancer patients. Libraries were prepared by immunoSEQ multiplex PCR; TCRdb keeps only in-frame clonotypes and omits some of them. The repertoire holds 150,000 to 200,000 clones, with 94% as singletons. Sequenced material: blood. Receptors were obtained from a woman under 30 in good health.

With respect to this clone: This specimen includes other DNA sequences encoding the same CDR3. J is TRBJ2-3 and V is TRBV20-1, with D unclear. CDR3 length: 11 amino acids. The germline CDR1 and CDR2 sequences are DFQATT and SNEGSKA (reference sequence). Trimming left V 3 bases short and J 2 bases short, with 3 bases between. CDR3 sequence (DNA): TGCAGTGCTAGGATCACAGATACGCAGTATTTT. Its protein product is CSARITDTQYF.

V is TRBV5-4 and J is TRBJ1-4; D unresolved. CDR1 is SGHNT and CDR2 is YYREEE in the germline V gene (reference sequence). The CDR3 sequence is 14 residues long. Trimming shortened V by 4 bases and J by 6 bases, and 13 bases separated the two germline ends. CDR3 protein: CASSPIGIDEKLFF. CDR3 sequence (DNA): TGTGCCAGCAGCCCGATAGGGATCGATGAAAAACTGTTTTTT.

This clone was counted a single time. The chain uses TRBV5-1 and TRBJ2-7; D gene unclear. Trimming removed 4 bases from V and 8 bases from J, with 13 bases in between. CDR3 size: 12 residues. The germline V gene has CDR1 SGHRS and CDR2 YFSETQ. Written as DNA, the CDR3 is TGCGCCAGCAGCCCGCTTGGGGATAAGCAGTACTTC. Translating gives CASSPLGDKQYF.

This chain connects TRBV19 to TRBJ2-2; TRBD2 matches 7 bases. Per germline, CDR1 LNHDA and CDR2 SQIVND (reference sequence). This CDR3 region has 14 residues. With V trimmed by 9 bases and J by 3 bases, 7 bases remained unmatched. The CDR3 DNA reads TGTGCCAGGGCGGGCCTAGCGGACACCGGGGAGCTGTTTTTT. It codes for CARAGLADTGELFF.

V and J are TRBV29-1 and TRBJ2-5, with D perhaps matching TRBD2 (5 bases). Per the germline V gene, CDR1 is SQVTM and CDR2 is ANQGSEA. The ends were cut back, 3 bases at V and 5 bases at J, with 13 bases in the middle. This CDR3 comprises 13 residues. CDR3 DNA: TGCAGCGTTGATTGGTACGGGGAGGAGACCCAGTACTTC. Amino acids: CSVDWYGEETQYF.

The gene calls are TRBV11-2 and TRBJ2-7, with D perhaps being TRBD1 or TRBD2 (5 bases each). Trimming removed 6 bases from V and 6 bases from J, with 15 bases in between. Germline-derived CDR1 and CDR2 are SGHAT and FQNNGV. This CDR3 spans 13 amino acids. The CDR3 nucleotides read TGTGCCAGCAGACTTTCACTAGGGACCGAGCAGTACTTC. Translated, it gives CASRLSLGTEQYF. Based on the CDR3 plus reference TRBV11-2 and TRBJ2-7, the full variable domain is EAGVAQSPRYKIIEKRQSVAFWCNPISGHATLYWYQQILGQGPKLLIQFQNNGVVDDSQLPKDRFSAERLKGVDSTLKIQPAKLEDSAVYLCASRLSLGTEQYFGPGTRLTVT.

The chain uses TRBV4-1 and TRBJ1-4, with D perhaps TRBD1 (6 bases). Trimming took off 4 bases at V and 8 bases at J, with 17 bases between the two ends. Per germline, CDR1 MGHRA and CDR2 YSYEKL. The CDR3 spans 15 residues. CDR3 protein: CASSPERGGAEKLFF. Written as DNA, the CDR3 is TGCGCCAGCAGCCCGGAGAGGGGGGGGGCGGAAAAACTGTTTTTT.

The J gene is TRBJ1-1, the V gene TRBV11-2; tentative D call: TRBD1 (5 bases). This CDR3 has 15 residues. Trimming stripped 4 bases from V and 3 bases from J, with 15 bases between. In germline, CDR1 is SGHAT, CDR2 FQNNGV. CDR3 sequence reads: CASSSRLQGDTEAFF. CDR3 nucleotides: TGTGCCAGCAGCTCCCGGTTGCAAGGGGACACTGAAGCTTTCTTT.

V gene TRBV9 combines with J gene TRBJ2-5; no reliable D call. This CDR3 contains 12 residues. V was clipped by 0 bases and J by 5 bases, with 5 bases between them. In germline, CDR1 is SGDLS, CDR2 YYNGEE. As DNA, the CDR3 is TGTGCCAGCAGCGTAGTTGGGGAGACCCAGTACTTC. Protein sequence: CASSVVGETQYF.

The chain is built from TRBV28 and TRBJ2-5; the match to TRBD2 covers 7 bases. From germline, CDR1 is MDHEN and CDR2 SYDVKM. The CDR3 loop spans 15 amino acids. J was trimmed by 5 bases and V by 8 bases; bases with no gene match: 14. The CDR3 loop is CASAGVAGPQETQYF. The CDR3 DNA reads as TGTGCCAGCGCGGGGGTAGCGGGCCCCCAGGAGACCCAGTACTTC.

This clone appeared a single time. The chain uses TRBV19 and TRBJ1-2, with no clear D. This CDR3 has 11 amino acids. In germline, CDR1 is LNHDA, CDR2 SQIVND (reference sequence). The V and J ends lost 4 bases and 7 bases respectively, with 7 bases between them. Written as DNA, the CDR3 is TGTGCCAGTAGTAACCCGGGTGGCTACACCTTC. Its translation is CASSNPGGYTF.

This rearrangement joins TRBV11-2 to TRBJ1-1, with a possible D match to TRBD1 (5 bases). CDR3 length: 16 amino acids. Trimming removed 1 base from V and 4 bases from J, with 16 bases in between. Per the germline V gene, CDR1 is SGHAT and CDR2 is FQNNGV. This CDR3 reads CASSLGIWDRSTEAFF. The CDR3 nucleotides are TGTGCCAGCAGCTTAGGGATATGGGACCGGAGCACTGAAGCTTTCTTT.

The V call is TRBV7-9, the J call TRBJ1-1; possible D gene TRBD1, 5 bases. Germline CDR1 is SEHNR and CDR2 is FQNEAQ (reference sequence). This CDR3 is built from 14 residues. In DNA form, the CDR3 reads TGTTGCACGGGGCAGTACACGATGAACACTGAAGCTTTCTTT. Its translation: CCTGQYTMNTEAFF.

This sequence joins TRBV11-2 and TRBJ1-2; TRBD1 might be the D (6 bases). Germline CDR1 reads SGHAT; CDR2 reads FQNNGV. This CDR3 region has 16 residues. The V end lost 5 bases, the J end lost 1 base, and 17 bases lay between the germline ends. The CDR3 loop reads CASSHTRTEVNYGYTF. CDR3 nucleotide sequence: TGTGCCAGCAGCCATACCCGGACAGAGGTTAACTATGGCTACACCTTC.

The rearrangement uses TRBV2 and TRBJ2-1, with 14 bases fitting TRBD2. V dropped 7 bases and J dropped 5; count of bases not matched to a gene: 16. Germline CDR1 SNHLY, CDR2 FYNNEI. CDR3 length: 19 amino acids. This chain's CDR3 is CASIPRGLAGASGNNEQFF. The CDR3 DNA reads as TGTGCCAGCATTCCCCGGGGACTAGCGGGAGCATCGGGAAACAATGAGCAGTTCTTC.

J is TRBJ2-3 and V is TRBV28; the D gene is possibly TRBD2 (5 bases). V was pared by 7 bases and J by 6 bases, with 14 bases between. The CDR3 runs to 13 residues. Germline V gene data show CDR1 as MDHEN and CDR2 as SYDVKM. CDR3 nucleotides: TGTGCCAGCACCATCCGGAGAGGGGATACGCAGTATTTT. Its protein product is CASTIRRGDTQYF.

The chain combines TRBV28 with TRBJ1-6; the D is unclear. The ends were cut back, 6 bases at V and 9 bases at J, with 12 bases in the middle. The V gene's germline CDR1 is MDHEN and CDR2 SYDVKM. This CDR3 comprises 13 residues. CDR3 amino acids: CASSRGWGSPLHF. CDR3 bases: TGTGCCAGCAGCCGGGGTTGGGGTTCACCCCTCCACTTT.

The V and J genes are TRBV9 and TRBJ1-1; D call uncertain. V was shortened by 0 bases and J by 3 bases, with 12 bases between the two germline ends. The CDR3 length is 15 residues. Germline CDR1 reads SGDLS; CDR2 reads YYNGEE. The CDR3 protein is CASSVGSQRYTEAFF. The CDR3 DNA reads TGTGCCAGCAGCGTAGGATCACAACGGTACACTGAAGCTTTCTTT.

This sequence joins TRBV24-1 and TRBJ1-5; a possible D gene is TRBD1 (6 bases). The germline CDR1 and CDR2 sequences are KGHDR and SFDVKD. V gave up 5 bases and J gave up 4 bases, with 14 bases separating them. The CDR3 totals 15 residues. The CDR3 coding sequence is TGTGCCACCAGTGGGAAGGGGGGGGTAAATCAGCCCCAGCATTTT. Translating it yields CATSGKGGVNQPQHF.

The rearrangement links TRBV5-1 to TRBJ2-1; 10 bases fit TRBD2. J lost 6 bases, V lost 4 bases, and 10 bases had no gene match. The CDR3 has 16 amino acids. From germline, CDR1 is SGHRS and CDR2 YFSETQ. The CDR3 DNA follows: TGCGCCAGCAGCGCCGCCGGGACTAGCGATCCCAATGAGCAGTTCTTC. Translating it yields CASSAAGTSDPNEQFF.

This sequence joins TRBV20-1 and TRBJ1-1; the match to TRBD1 covers 7 bases. The V gene's germline CDR1 is DFQATT and CDR2 SNEGSKA (reference sequence). This CDR3 contains 11 residues. Written as DNA, the CDR3 is TGCAGGGGGACAGCGAACACTGAAGCTTTCTTT. Amino acid sequence: CRGTANTEAFF.